A single sample gave rise to the 21 T cell receptor beta chains below, sequenced in a study of blood T cell repertoires in COVID-19. The repertoire was sequenced with immunoSEQ multiplex PCR; TCRdb's copy has only in-frame clones and lacks some. The table lists about 300,000 clones, about four fifths of them singletons. The sample consisted of peripheral blood. These receptors were obtained from a woman in her forties or fifties with acute or convalescent COVID-19.

This clone has just one count. This rearrangement joins TRBV30 to TRBJ2-5; possible D gene TRBD2, 5 bases. Trimming pared 0 bases from V and 5 bases from J, leaving 7 bases between. Germline CDR1 reads GTSNPN; CDR2 reads SVGIG (reference sequence). This CDR3 spans 12 amino acids. The CDR3 reads CAWSVSGETQYF. The CDR3 DNA is TGTGCCTGGAGTGTATCGGGGGAGACCCAGTACTTC.

This clone has just one count. The chain joins TRBV5-1 to TRBJ2-2; tentative D call: TRBD1 (5 bases). The CDR3 spans 15 residues. Trimming took off 5 bases at V and 1 base at J, with 12 bases between the two ends. CDR1 is SGHRS, CDR2 YFSETQ, per germline. The CDR3 loop reads CASRDILKNTGELFF. In nucleotides, the CDR3 is TGCGCCAGCAGGGACATTCTCAAGAACACCGGGGAGCTGTTTTTT. Full variable domain (outside the CDR3, taken from reference TRBV5-1 and TRBJ2-2): KAGVTQTPRYLIKTRGQQVTLSCSPISGHRSVSWYQQTPGQGLQFLFEYFSETQRNKGNFPGRFSGRQFSNSRSEMNVSTLELGDSALYLCASRDILKNTGELFFGEGSRLTVL.

V is TRBV6-1 and J is TRBJ2-7; 12 bases map to TRBD1. The length of the CDR3 is 14 residues. The germline V gene has CDR1 MNHNS and CDR2 SASEGT. The CDR3 coding sequence is TGTGCCAGCAGTGAAAGGTTCTCGGGACAGGGGGCAAACGTC. As protein: CASSERFSGQGANV.

The CDR3 spells CASSSGLSIDNEQFF. DNA of the CDR3: TGTGCCAGCAGCTCCGGACTAAGCATAGACAATGAGCAGTTCTTC. The chain links TRBV6-5 to TRBJ2-1, with a possible D match to TRBD2 (6 bases). The length of the CDR3 is 15 residues. Between the trimmed V and J ends, which lost 6 bases and 5 bases, there was a span of 17 bases. Germline CDR1 MNHEY, CDR2 SVGAGI.

The chain is built from TRBV6-2 or TRBV6-3 and TRBJ2-1; 12 positions match TRBD2. Germline CDR1 is MNHEY and CDR2 is SVGEGT. J gave up 2 bases and V 6 bases, and 5 bases lay outside the gene matches. The CDR3 consists of 16 residues. The CDR3 DNA reads as TGTGCCAGCAGCCCTAGCGGGGGGGCCCCCTACAATGAGCAGTTCTTC. Translation: CASSPSGGAPYNEQFF.

The rearrangement links TRBV2 to TRBJ1-5; 7 bases agree with TRBD1. Germline V gives CDR1 SNHLY, CDR2 FYNNEI. V shed 2 bases and J 4 bases; nucleotides not matched to a gene: 2. The CDR3 extends over 14 amino acids. CDR3 protein: CASSELRGNQPQHF. Here the CDR3 DNA reads TGTGCCAGCAGTGAACTCAGGGGGAATCAGCCCCAGCATTTT.

The rearrangement links TRBV6-6 to TRBJ1-4; 8 positions match TRBD1. CDR1 and CDR2 (germline): MNHNY, SVGAGI (reference sequence). This CDR3 has 15 amino acids. J lost 8 bases, V lost 0 bases, and 5 bases had no gene match. In DNA, the CDR3 is TGTGCCAGCAGTTACTCAGGGACAGGAACGGAAAAACTGTTTTTT. This sequence encodes CASSYSGTGTEKLFF.

The chain is built from TRBV12-3 or TRBV12-4 and TRBJ1-2; weak D call: TRBD1 (5 bases). This CDR3 is built from 12 residues. Trimming removed 10 bases from V and 8 bases from J, with 17 bases in between. In DNA, the CDR3 is TGTGCCACCTCGCAGGGTGACTTCGGCTACACCTTC. It codes for CATSQGDFGYTF.

The chain is built from TRBV30 and TRBJ1-1; 7 nucleotides match TRBD1. J lost 5 bases, V lost 4 bases, and 13 bases had no gene match. The V gene's germline CDR1 is GTSNPN and CDR2 SVGIG (reference sequence). This CDR3 has 15 amino acids. Written as DNA, the CDR3 is TGTGCCTGGATCTCGGGCACTAACAGGGGAACTGAAGCTTTCTTT. Translated, it gives CAWISGTNRGTEAFF.

The rearrangement links TRBV9 to TRBJ2-7, with D possibly TRBD1 on 5 matching bases. This CDR3 has 14 amino acids. CDR1 and CDR2 (germline): SGDLS, YYNGEE. V was shortened by 0 bases and J by 6 bases, with 13 bases between the two germline ends. The CDR3 DNA reads TGTGCCAGCAGCGTAGTAGGGCAGGGTGGCGAGCAGTACTTC. Amino acid sequence: CASSVVGQGGEQYF.

This rearrangement joins TRBV27 to TRBJ2-1, with 7 bases aligning to TRBD2. V gave up 1 base and J gave up 4 bases; unmatched junction bases: 10. Germline CDR1 and CDR2: MNHEY and SMNVEV (reference sequence). The CDR3 consists of 17 residues. This CDR3 is CASSLFISGGGYNEQFF. CDR3 sequence (DNA): TGTGCCAGCAGTTTATTTATTTCGGGGGGAGGGTACAATGAGCAGTTCTTC.

The rearrangement joins TRBV24-1 to TRBJ2-1; D perhaps matches TRBD2 (5 bases). CDR3 length equals 17 residues. CDR1 and CDR2 from the germline V gene are KGHDR and SFDVKD. V shed 3 bases and J shed 0 bases, with 14 bases lying between them. The CDR3 DNA follows: TGTGCCACCAGTGATCCGAAGACGGGGAGCTCCTACAATGAGCAGTTCTTC. This translates into CATSDPKTGSSYNEQFF.

The chain joins TRBV7-6 to TRBJ2-1, with D maybe TRBD2 (5 bases). This CDR3 spans 13 amino acids. Germline CDR1 reads SGHVS; CDR2 reads FNYEAQ. The V end was cut by 6 bases, the J end by 6 bases, with 12 bases between. This CDR3 reads CASSHGGTNEQFF. CDR3 sequence (DNA): TGTGCCAGCAGTCATGGAGGCACCAATGAGCAGTTCTTC.

The V gene is TRBV21-1, the J gene TRBJ2-7; whether TRBD1, the table's D call, matches the DNA was not checked. TRBV21-1 is classified as a pseudogene. CDR3 length equals 16 residues. The CDR3 loop is CASSKRRARRGYEQYF. CDR3 DNA sequence: TGTGCCAGCAGCAAACGCCGGGCGAGAAGGGGATACGAGCAGTACTTC.

V usage is TRBV10-3 and J usage is TRBJ1-1; weak D call: TRBD1 (6 bases). Trimming stripped 4 bases from V and 1 base from J, with 13 bases between. CDR1 is ENHRY and CDR2 is SYGVKD in the germline V gene. The CDR3 totals 15 residues. The CDR3: CAISAVGTQNTEAFF. CDR3 DNA: TGTGCCATCAGTGCAGTAGGGACACAGAACACTGAAGCTTTCTTT.

This chain's CDR3 is CSVEGLADAYNEQFF. DNA for the CDR3: TGCAGCGTCGAGGGACTAGCGGATGCCTACAATGAGCAGTTCTTC. The chain joins TRBV29-1 to TRBJ2-1; 11 positions agree with TRBD2. With 6 bases clipped from V and 2 bases from J, the junction kept 6 bases outside the gene matches. Germline V gene sequence: CDR1 SQVTM, CDR2 ANQGSEA. The CDR3 sequence is 15 residues long.

The V call is TRBV6-2 or TRBV6-3, the J call TRBJ2-3; a possible D gene is TRBD2 (5 bases). CDR3 length equals 15 residues. With 6 bases removed from V and 8 bases from J, the gap between germline ends came to 21 bases. CDR1 and CDR2 (germline): MNHEY, SVGEGT. The DNA of the CDR3 is TGTGCCAGCAGCCCCTGGACTCCCCGAGGGCGTACGCAGTATTTT. This translates into CASSPWTPRGRTQYF.

The genes are TRBV18 and TRBJ2-1; D ambiguous. The CDR3 is 11 residues long. Trimming pared 5 bases from V and 4 bases from J, leaving 3 bases between. Looked up from germline, CDR1 is KGHSH and CDR2 is LQKENI. The CDR3 region is CASSSYNEQFF. Here the CDR3 DNA reads TGTGCCAGCTCATCTTACAATGAGCAGTTCTTC.

This clone was detected only a few times. The rearrangement links TRBV10-3 to TRBJ2-7; TRBD2 is a possible D gene (6 bases). Germline V CDR1 and CDR2: ENHRY, SYGVKD. Trimming removed 10 bases from V and 0 bases from J, with 22 bases in between. CDR3 size: 16 residues. CDR3: CATRDLSGSSSYEQYF. The CDR3 nucleotides read TGTGCCACCAGAGACCTTAGCGGCTCGAGCTCCTACGAGCAGTACTTC.

The chain is built from TRBV6-4 and TRBJ1-2, with 9 bases that match TRBD1. Losses at the gene ends were 5 bases for V and 0 bases for J; bases not matched to a gene: 4. The CDR3 covers 15 residues. Germline V lookup: CDR1 MRHNA, CDR2 SNTAGT. The CDR3 here is CASSPGTGTNYGYTF. CDR3 DNA: TGTGCCAGCAGTCCCGGGACAGGGACTAACTATGGCTACACCTTC.

This clone was seen only a few times. The CDR3 is CASSQQGYSGNTIYF. Written as DNA, the CDR3 is TGTGCCAGCAGCCAACAGGGGTACTCTGGAAACACCATATATTTT. The chain combines TRBV3-1 (or the pseudogene TRBV3-2) with TRBJ1-3, with a tentative D call TRBD1 (6 bases). Germline V gene sequence: CDR1 LGHDT, CDR2 YNNKEL (reference sequence). The CDR3 contains 15 residues. V was cut by 2 bases and J by 0 bases, with 8 bases left in between.